These 31 T cell receptor beta chains were sequenced from one sample in a study of blood T cell repertoires in COVID-19. TCRdb keeps only in-frame clones here, not all; method: immunoSEQ multiplex PCR. The sample lists over 45,000 clones; 90% to 95% were seen once. The sample taken for sequencing was peripheral blood. The receptors shown here come from a human donor in a cohort sampled during active COVID-19.

V usage is TRBV6-6 and J usage is TRBJ2-7; 8 nucleotides match TRBD2. The CDR3 runs 14 residues. J was trimmed by 5 bases and V by 0 bases; bases with no gene match: 3. The germline CDR1 and CDR2 sequences are MNHNY and SVGAGI (reference sequence). The CDR3 loop reads CASSYSSGSHEQYF. The CDR3 coding sequence is TGTGCCAGCAGTTACTCCAGCGGGAGCCACGAGCAGTACTTC.

The J gene is TRBJ2-1, the V gene TRBV18; D perhaps matches TRBD1 (6 bases). Trimming stripped 2 bases from V and 2 bases from J, with 7 bases between. CDR3 length: 14 amino acids. Germline V CDR1 and CDR2: KGHSH, LQKENI. CDR3 region: CASSPDRTYNEQFF. CDR3 sequence (DNA): TGTGCCAGCTCACCAGACAGGACCTACAATGAGCAGTTCTTC.

The V call is TRBV5-1, the J call TRBJ2-1; 12 bases match TRBD2. CDR1 and CDR2 (germline): SGHRS, YFSETQ. V lost 2 bases and J lost 7; bases outside the gene matches: 7. CDR3 length: 16 residues. The CDR3 loop is CASSFLAGGNGNEQFF. The DNA of the CDR3 is TGCGCCAGCAGCTTCCTAGCGGGGGGGAATGGAAATGAGCAGTTCTTC.

The chain recombines TRBV5-1 with TRBJ2-1; TRBD2 aligns across 7 bases. Germline-derived CDR1 and CDR2 are SGHRS and YFSETQ. Trimming cost V 3 bases and J 9 bases; bases outside gene matches: 3. The CDR3 is made up of 12 amino acids. The CDR3 DNA follows: TGCGCCAGCAGCTGGGGGGGAGGTGAGCAGTTCTTC. Translated: CASSWGGGEQFF.

This chain links TRBV28 with TRBJ2-7; TRBD1 matches 10 bases. From germline, CDR1 is MDHEN and CDR2 SYDVKM. V lost 5 bases and J lost 5; bases outside the gene matches: 9. CDR3 length equals 15 residues. The CDR3 bases are TGTGCCAGCAGTGACCCCGGGACAGGGGTTCACGAGCAGTACTTC. Translation gives CASSDPGTGVHEQYF.

The chain combines TRBV6-1 with TRBJ2-3, with D tentatively TRBD1 (6 bases). The CDR3 consists of 15 residues. Trimming cost V 0 bases and J 0 bases, with 7 bases left between them. Germline values: CDR1 MNHNS, CDR2 SASEGT. This CDR3 is CASSEAQGSTDTQYF. Here the CDR3 DNA reads TGTGCCAGCAGTGAAGCCCAGGGGAGCACAGATACGCAGTATTTT.

This chain uses TRBV19 with TRBJ1-6; D not certain. V was shortened by 7 bases and J by 7 bases, with 11 bases between the two germline ends. The CDR3 runs to 13 residues. The germline V gene has CDR1 LNHDA and CDR2 SQIVND (reference sequence). The CDR3 reads CASNNNQNSPLHF. The CDR3 nucleotides read TGTGCCAGTAACAACAATCAGAATTCACCCCTCCACTTT. The variable domain in full, with the rest retrieved from reference TRBV19 and TRBJ1-6, is DGGITQSPKYLFRKEGQNVTLSCEQNLNHDAMYWYRQDPGQGLRLIYYSQIVNDFQKGDIAEGYSVSREKKESFPLTVTSAQKNPTAFYLCASNNNQNSPLHFGNGTRLTVT.

This clone was recorded once. The V call is TRBV18, the J call TRBJ2-3; a weak D match, TRBD2 (5 bases). Germline V CDR1 and CDR2: KGHSH, LQKENI. The CDR3 is 15 amino acids. Trimming left V 6 bases short and J 1 base short, with 14 bases between. CDR3 sequence (DNA): TGTGCCAGCTCCCTGCTTCCAGCGGGCACAGATACGCAGTATTTT. Encoded protein: CASSLLPAGTDTQYF.

V usage is TRBV9 and J usage is TRBJ1-5, with TRBD1 as a possible D gene (5 bases). The CDR3 has 13 amino acids. With 3 bases removed from V and 3 bases from J, the gap between germline ends came to 7 bases. Germline V gene lookup returns CDR1 SGDLS and CDR2 YYNGEE. The CDR3 nucleotides read TGTGCCAGCAGCGCGGGGGACAATCAGCCCCAGCATTTT. Translating it yields CASSAGDNQPQHF.

The chain employs TRBV15 and TRBJ1-5; D not certain. The germline gives CDR1 LNHNV, CDR2 YYDKDF (reference sequence). The V gene lost 2 bases and the J gene lost 5 bases, with 16 bases spanning the gap. The CDR3 is made up of 16 amino acids. The CDR3 region is CATSRPLRSGDQPQHF. CDR3 nucleotides: TGTGCCACCAGCAGACCTCTCCGGTCGGGAGATCAGCCCCAGCATTTT.

This rearrangement joins TRBV5-1 to TRBJ2-1; D not certain. Per the germline V gene, CDR1 is SGHRS and CDR2 is YFSETQ. The CDR3 runs to 13 residues. The V end was cut by 0 bases, the J end by 7 bases, with 8 bases between. CDR3 sequence reads: CASSLATMNEQFF. The CDR3 DNA sequence: TGCGCCAGCAGCTTGGCCACAATGAATGAGCAGTTCTTC.

V is TRBV4-3 and J is TRBJ2-3; tentative D call: TRBD2 (6 bases). This CDR3 region has 14 residues. Trimming took 4 bases from V and 2 from J, leaving 10 bases between them. The V gene's germline CDR1 is LGHNA and CDR2 YSLEER. CDR3 DNA sequence: TGCGCCAGCAGCCGCGGGACGGACACAGATACGCAGTATTTT. It yields the protein CASSRGTDTDTQYF.

The rearrangement uses TRBV11-2 and TRBJ1-4; possible D gene TRBD1, 6 bases. Trimming removed 5 bases from V and 3 bases from J, with 13 bases in between. The CDR3 totals 15 residues. Per germline, CDR1 SGHAT and CDR2 FQNNGV. The CDR3 sequence is CASSVAGQPNEKLFF. The CDR3 DNA sequence: TGTGCCAGCAGCGTAGCGGGACAACCTAATGAAAAACTGTTTTTT.

The chain carries TRBV7-2 and TRBJ2-3; 9 bases are shared with TRBD2. Per germline, CDR1 SGHTA and CDR2 FQGNSA. This CDR3 comprises 14 residues. V lost 1 base and J lost 13; bases outside the gene matches: 9. In DNA form, the CDR3 reads TGTGCCAGCAGCTTAGGAGGGGTGTCTAGCGGGGAGTATTTT. Protein sequence: CASSLGGVSSGEYF.

This sequence joins TRBV5-4 and TRBJ2-7, with D tentatively TRBD2 (5 bases). Deletions cut 4 bases from V and 3 bases from J, with 17 bases between. Looked up from germline, CDR1 is SGHNT and CDR2 is YYREEE (reference sequence). The CDR3 totals 15 residues. The CDR3 nucleotides are TGTGCCAGCAGCCTACTAGGACGGGAAAGCTACGAGCAGTACTTC. This sequence encodes CASSLLGRESYEQYF. The variable domain in full, with the rest retrieved from reference TRBV5-4 and TRBJ2-7, is ETGVTQSPTHLIKTRGQQVTLRCSSQSGHNTVSWYQQALGQGPQFIFQYYREEENGRGNFPPRFSGLQFPNYSSELNVNALELDDSALYLCASSLLGRESYEQYFGPGTRLTVT.

CDR3: CASSRGGPSGANVLTF. CDR3 in DNA: TGTGCCAGCAGCAGGGGTGGGCCCTCTGGGGCCAACGTCCTGACTTTC. The rearrangement links TRBV25-1 to TRBJ2-6, with a tentative D call TRBD1 (6 bases). CDR1 and CDR2 (germline): MGHDK, SYGVNS. The CDR3 sequence is 16 residues long. Trimming left V 6 bases short and J 0 bases short, with 12 bases between.

A word on this clone: The germline gene is not matched at one end of the junction; a read error may be the cause. The sample holds other DNA sequences that translate to the same CDR3. The chain couples TRBV5-4 to TRBJ2-7; 9 nucleotides match TRBD1. The CDR3 length is 16 residues. Germline V lookup: CDR1 SGHNT, CDR2 YYREEE (reference sequence). CDR3 nucleotide sequence: TGCGCCAGCAGCTCCGCCGGTGGGGGACAGGGTTACGAGCAGTACTTC. Residues: CASSSAGGGQGYEQYF.

V is TRBV3-1 (or the pseudogene TRBV3-2) and J is TRBJ1-1; TRBD1 agrees at 9 bases. Germline lookup yields CDR1 LGHDT and CDR2 YNNKEL (reference sequence). V gave up 4 bases and J gave up 8 bases; unmatched junction bases: 8. There are 14 residues in the CDR3. Written as DNA, the CDR3 is TGTGCCAGCAGCCGAGGGGACAGGGCCCGAGAAGCTTTCTTT. Amino acids: CASSRGDRAREAFF.

The rearrangement joins TRBV12-1 to TRBJ2-7; the table's D call of TRBD1 was not tested on the DNA. TRBV12-1 is a recognized pseudogene. The CDR3 spans 14 residues. CDR3 sequence: CASSFDRTGDEQYF. The DNA of the CDR3 is TGTGCCAGCAGCTTTGACCGGACAGGGGACGAGCAGTACTTC.

The chain recombines TRBV6-5 with TRBJ2-1, with TRBD2 matching 7 bases. V lost 5 bases to trimming and J lost 5 bases; unmatched junction nucleotides: 6. The CDR3 consists of 14 residues. Germline V gene sequence: CDR1 MNHEY, CDR2 SVGAGI. DNA of the CDR3: TGTGCCAGCAGTCCGCGGGAGACACACAATGAGCAGTTCTTC. It is translated as CASSPRETHNEQFF.

The chain recombines TRBV11-2 with TRBJ2-2, with unresolved D. The CDR3 covers 15 residues. Germline loops: CDR1 SGHAT, CDR2 FQNNGV. V lost 1 base to trimming and J lost 1 base, with 7 bases between them. CDR3 sequence: CASSLVAGNTGELFF. CDR3 coding DNA: TGTGCCAGCAGCTTAGTCGCCGGGAACACCGGGGAGCTGTTTTTT.

This clone was picked up one time. CDR3 sequence reads: CASRRGQGSLGYEQYF. CDR3 coding DNA: TGTGCCAGCAGAAGAGGACAGGGAAGTCTAGGCTACGAGCAGTACTTC. The rearrangement joins TRBV28 to TRBJ2-7; 8 nucleotides align to TRBD1. This CDR3 has 16 amino acids. Per germline, CDR1 MDHEN and CDR2 SYDVKM. Trimming cost V 6 bases and J 3 bases; bases outside gene matches: 13. The full variable domain, in which reference TRBV28 and TRBJ2-7 provide the parts outside the CDR3, is DVKVTQSSRYLVKRTGEKVFLECVQDMDHENMFWYRQDPGLGLRLIYFSYDVKMKEKGDIPEGYSVSREKKERFSLILESASTNQTSMYLCASRRGQGSLGYEQYFGPGTRLTVT.

This rearrangement joins TRBV10-1 to TRBJ2-1, with 8 bases aligning to TRBD2. The germline CDR1 and CDR2 sequences are WNHNN and SYGVQD (reference sequence). Unmatched junction bases numbered 17, after V lost 3 bases and J lost 10 bases. The CDR3 consists of 17 residues. For the CDR3, the DNA is TGCGCCAGCAGTGACCATACACCAAGCGGGAGAGGGAAAGAGCAGTTCTTC. It specifies CASSDHTPSGRGKEQFF.

The genes are TRBV2 and TRBJ2-1; 9 bases agree with TRBD1. The CDR3 sequence is 15 residues long. With 7 bases clipped from V and 7 bases from J, the junction kept 11 bases outside the gene matches. Germline CDR1 reads SNHLY; CDR2 reads FYNNEI. The DNA for the CDR3 is TGTGCCAGCAATACAGGGGGCGGTTTCGGTAATGAGCAGTTCTTC. Its protein product is CASNTGGGFGNEQFF. The full variable domain, in which reference TRBV2 and TRBJ2-1 provide the parts outside the CDR3, is EPEVTQTPSHQVTQMGQEVILRCVPISNHLYFYWYRQILGQKVEFLVSFYNNEISEKSEIFDDQFSVERPDGSNFTLKIRSTKLEDSAMYFCASNTGGGFGNEQFFGPGTRLTVL.

The rearrangement links TRBV7-3 to TRBJ2-5, with D possibly TRBD2 on 5 matching bases. Trimming removed 3 bases at V and 4 bases at J, with 12 bases between. The CDR3 length is 14 residues. Germline CDR1 and CDR2: SGHTA and FQGTGA. CDR3 amino acids: CASSLSLASETQYF. The DNA for the CDR3 is TGTGCCAGCAGCTTGTCCCTAGCATCAGAGACCCAGTACTTC.

This rearrangement joins TRBV4-2 to TRBJ1-5; D is perhaps TRBD1 (5 bases). V was trimmed by 0 bases and J by 6 bases, leaving 12 bases between them. From germline, CDR1 is LGHNA and CDR2 YNFKEQ. The CDR3 covers 15 residues. CDR3 DNA sequence: TGTGCCAGCAGCCAAGATGGGGCGGTAGGTCAGCCCCAGCATTTT. Translated, it gives CASSQDGAVGQPQHF.

The chain combines TRBV6-6 with TRBJ2-1; TRBD2 matches at 7 bases. This CDR3 is 15 amino acids long. Losses at the gene ends were 3 bases for V and 8 bases for J; bases not matched to a gene: 10. Germline lookup yields CDR1 MNHNY and CDR2 SVGAGI (reference sequence). For the CDR3, the DNA is TGTGCCAGCAGTTATCCCGGGGGGATAGCTGATGAGCAGTTCTTC. Translation gives CASSYPGGIADEQFF.

The chain uses TRBV25-1 and TRBJ1-4; no definite D call. Germline loops: CDR1 MGHDK, CDR2 SYGVNS. Between the trimmed V and J ends, which lost 3 bases and 7 bases, there was a span of 15 bases. CDR3 size: 15 residues. The CDR3 region is CASSDLSGLGEKLFF. In DNA, the CDR3 is TGTGCCAGCAGTGATTTGTCCGGGTTGGGTGAAAAACTGTTTTTT.

The genes are TRBV4-3 and TRBJ1-2; D is unclear. V was clipped by 3 bases and J by 6 bases, with 20 bases between them. Germline CDR1 LGHNA, CDR2 YSLEER. There are 16 residues in the CDR3. The CDR3 bases are TGCGCCAGCAGCCAGTCCCGCGGTGGAGGCGGCGATGGCTACACCTTC. Translated, it gives CASSQSRGGGGDGYTF.

The chain joins TRBV18 to TRBJ2-3, with D possibly being TRBD2 (5 bases). CDR1 KGHSH and CDR2 LQKENI come from the germline V gene. With 0 bases removed from V and 6 bases from J, the gap between germline ends came to 7 bases. The CDR3 is 13 residues long. CDR3 in amino acids: CASSPPGSDTQYF. The CDR3 nucleotides read TGTGCCAGCTCACCACCGGGGAGTGATACGCAGTATTTT.

The V gene is TRBV5-1, the J gene TRBJ2-5, with D possibly matching TRBD2 (5 bases). Germline CDR1 and CDR2: SGHRS and YFSETQ. V shed 7 bases and J shed 5 bases, with 15 bases lying between them. The CDR3 contains 13 residues. The CDR3 protein is CASRSGISETQYF. The CDR3 DNA sequence: TGCGCCAGCCGGTCGGGGATCAGCGAGACCCAGTACTTC.